This T cell receptor (beta chain) was profiled in a study of T-cell memory formation after mild COVID-19. Study details: Largely donor-specific TCR clusters were found.

TCRdb analysed the 5' RACE reads with MiXCR anew, one entry per CDR3 protein. The table lists 250,000 or so distinct CDR3 sequences, under 20% of them singletons. In this sample, this clonotype turned up a few times. V lost 3 bases, J lost 6 bases, and 6 bases lay in between. CDR1 and CDR2 (germline): MNHEY, SMNVEV (reference sequence). The CDR3 extends over 13 amino acids. The chain uses TRBV27 and TRBJ1-6; D remains unclear. This TCR was sampled from a man in his late teens or twenties who had mild COVID-19 (a few samples of this study predate the infection). Cell type and time point are not known. The sequenced sample consisted of PBMCs or a T cell subset sorted from them (not recorded which). The CDR3 sequence: CASSFSGNSPLHF. For the CDR3, the DNA is TGTGCCAGCAGTTTTAGTGGTAATTCACCCCTCCACTTT.